This record looks at one T cell receptor (beta chain) sequence and its context. This clone qualifies as medium-sized (0.01 to 0.1%). The specificity of this receptor is unknown. No base quality values were provided; no much bigger clone lies one nucleotide off. The sample comes from a study of T cell responses to AZD1222 COVID-19 vaccine (dated by TCRdb to 2020 to 2023). Context from the whole study: TCR sequencing covered more than 230 trial participants: about 210 given two doses of AZD1222 and about 26 given two doses of MenACWY control vaccine. Trial participants were enrolled by age into 18-55, 56-69 and 70-plus year subgroups, with 148, 28 and 57 TCR-sequenced participants respectively.

Explained via the paper, the time point label denotes: about 28 days (+/-7) after the second vaccine dose. Because spike-specific TCR depth and breadth did not differ between the two schedules, AZD1222 recipients who got a second dose at roughly 4 weeks were pooled with those who got a second dose at roughly 12 weeks. Vaccinee samples were obtained from the UK trials COV001 and COV002, which included a single-blind randomized controlled phase 2/3 trial of AZD1222 (ChAdOx1 nCoV-19) in healthy adults. Trial participant PBMC samples were collected at day 0 and day 28 after the second dose for TCRbeta chain sequencing. The CDR3 regions of human TCRbeta chains were subjected to immunosequencing. The source study handled its data this way. TCRs in the repertoires were compared against a reference library of SARS-CoV-2-specific TCRs that had been generated with the MIRA antigen-specificity platform. Breadth meant the fraction of unique TCRs that were SARS-CoV-2-associated, whereas depth meant the fraction of total T cells that were SARS-CoV-2-associated. Using the MIRA data, each spike-specific TCR was assigned both to the spike region to which the TCR was reactive and to a CD4 or CD8 class. Log10-transformed breadth and depth values were compared by one-way ANOVA with Sidak's multiple comparisons tests. TCRdb's version of the immuneACCESS table is confined to in-frame rearrangements and falls short of the full clone set. An unresolved V gene accounts for under half of the shortfall where checked; the remainder is of unknown origin. V, J and clone size were drawn from that table, and D and trimming were deduced from the DNA. Here the sample has 90,000 to 140,000 clones; approximately 89% occur a single time. Of the sample, 35% to 45% is held by the ten largest clones.

Broader findings and caveats from the paper: In the small 56-69-year group, the increase in depth fell short of significance, most likely because of low power. Epitopes outside the regions mutated in the B.1.351 and B.1.1.7 variants were reportedly recognized by nearly half of the unique spike-specific TCRs. Spike-specific TCR breadth and depth rose significantly after two AZD1222 doses compared with day 0 and with MenACWY recipients. Vaccine-associated CD4 TCRs spanned the whole spike protein, with dominant responses in regions 160-218 and 743-854. Participants were mostly white British, with more females than males. The authors suggested clonal diversity may have been underestimated. Conclusions about previously exposed vaccinees are limited because only a handful of AZD1222 recipients were SARS-CoV-2 seropositive at baseline. Because no samples from the day 14 peak response were available, repertoires could be characterized only after the peak T cell response.

From a lookup of the germline V gene, CDR1 and CDR2 are MNHNS and SASEGT. V loses 2 bases, J loses 6 bases, and the germline ends lie 11 bases apart. Its CDR3 holds 15 amino acids, cysteine through phenylalanine. The DNA shown is the 45-base CDR3, in frame from base 1. The specimen was peripheral blood, collected 28 days after the second AZD1222 dose. This TCR derives from an adult who received the AZD1222 COVID-19 vaccine. The V and J segments used are TRBV6-1 and TRBJ1-6; the D gene lacks a confident call. The base sequence is TGTGCCAGCAGTGAACGCGTCGGTAGTAATTCACCCCTCCACTTT. This gives the protein CASSERVGSNSPLHF.